What follows are 13 T cell receptor beta chains derived from one specimen sequenced in a study of CD8 T cells in Susac syndrome. Reverse transcription of roughly 0.45 to 1 ug RNA was carried out with random hexamers. TCRdb reanalysed the immunoSEQ multiplex PCR reads using MiXCR and keeps one entry per CDR3 protein. The profile shows some 150,000 distinct CDR3 sequences, roughly 94% of them singletons. Input material: CD4+ T cells from PBMCs. These receptors all stem from a human donor in good health.

The chain is built from TRBV27 and TRBJ1-2, with TRBD1 identical over 8 bases. Unmatched junction bases numbered 5, after V lost 4 bases and J lost 4 bases. This CDR3 contains 14 residues. Germline V CDR1 and CDR2: MNHEY, SMNVEV (reference sequence). In DNA, the CDR3 is TGTGCCAGCAGTTCCAACAGGGGGATCTATGGCTACACCTTC. Residues: CASSSNRGIYGYTF.

The chain links TRBV27 to TRBJ1-2; D perhaps matches TRBD1 (6 bases). Trimming pared 5 bases from V and 7 bases from J, leaving 11 bases between. This CDR3 is built from 12 residues. Germline V lookup: CDR1 MNHEY, CDR2 SMNVEV (reference sequence). The CDR3 sequence: CASSQVGGGYTF. The CDR3 DNA follows: TGTGCCAGCAGTCAAGTAGGGGGTGGCTACACCTTC.

This chain connects TRBV15 to TRBJ2-5, with TRBD1 matching 9 bases. The CDR3 sequence is 16 residues long. The ends lost 1 base at V and 5 bases at J; junction bases unmatched: 8. The V gene's germline CDR1 is LNHNV and CDR2 YYDKDF (reference sequence). The CDR3 sequence: CATSRVQGQGGETQYF. The CDR3 bases are TGTGCCACCAGCAGAGTACAGGGACAGGGCGGGGAGACCCAGTACTTC.

The rearrangement joins TRBV10-3 to TRBJ1-1; 7 bases align to TRBD1. Germline V CDR1 and CDR2: ENHRY, SYGVKD. This CDR3 contains 16 residues. Trimming at V came to 4 bases and at J to 3 bases, leaving 11 bases not matched to a gene. CDR3 sequence: CAISGRTGTADTEAFF. The CDR3, as DNA: TGTGCCATCAGTGGACGAACCGGGACAGCTGACACTGAAGCTTTCTTT.

V usage is TRBV2 and J usage is TRBJ1-5, with D perhaps TRBD1 (6 bases). The CDR3 has 16 amino acids. Germline-derived CDR1 and CDR2 are SNHLY and FYNNEI. V shed 3 bases and J shed 1 base, with 13 bases lying between them. This CDR3 reads CASSEGGRRSNQPQHF. DNA for the CDR3: TGTGCCAGCAGTGAGGGGGGGCGCCGCAGCAATCAGCCCCAGCATTTT. Combining the CDR3 with reference TRBV2 and TRBJ1-5 gives the whole variable domain EPEVTQTPSHQVTQMGQEVILRCVPISNHLYFYWYRQILGQKVEFLVSFYNNEISEKSEIFDDQFSVERPDGSNFTLKIRSTKLEDSAMYFCASSEGGRRSNQPQHFGDGTRLSIL.

The chain links TRBV20-1 to TRBJ1-4, with a possible D match to TRBD1 (5 bases). The CDR3 totals 12 residues. Germline values: CDR1 DFQATT, CDR2 SNEGSKA (reference sequence). The V end lost 4 bases, the J end lost 9 bases, and 12 bases lay between the germline ends. The CDR3 region has the DNA TGCAGTGCTAAATCCGGGACCCAAAAACTGTTTTTT. Protein sequence: CSAKSGTQKLFF.

The chain carries TRBV29-1 and TRBJ2-1; 9 bases match TRBD1. The V and J ends lost 6 bases and 1 base, in that order; junction bases with no gene match: 4. Looked up from germline, CDR1 is SQVTM and CDR2 is ANQGSEA. The CDR3 loop spans 14 amino acids. The CDR3 protein is CSVSDRGSYNEQFF. In nucleotides, the CDR3 is TGCAGCGTCTCCGACAGGGGGTCCTACAATGAGCAGTTCTTC.

The chain recombines TRBV30 with TRBJ2-1, with 7 nucleotides matching TRBD2. The germline gives CDR1 GTSNPN, CDR2 SVGIG (reference sequence). J was trimmed by 5 bases and V by 3 bases; bases with no gene match: 7. The CDR3 contains 14 residues. CDR3 sequence: CAWSPSGTDNEQFF. The CDR3 DNA reads TGTGCCTGGAGCCCGAGCGGGACTGACAATGAGCAGTTCTTC.

For the CDR3, the DNA is TGCAGTGCTAGCACCGGGACAGACACTGAAGCTTTCTTT. The encoded protein is CSASTGTDTEAFF. The chain recombines TRBV20-1 with TRBJ1-1; 7 bases match TRBD1. Germline CDR1 reads DFQATT; CDR2 reads SNEGSKA (reference sequence). The CDR3 covers 13 residues. V dropped 3 bases and J dropped 3; count of bases not matched to a gene: 4.

The rearrangement uses TRBV5-1 and TRBJ2-7, with 10 nucleotides matching TRBD1. J was trimmed by 0 bases and V by 5 bases; bases with no gene match: 8. Germline values: CDR1 SGHRS, CDR2 YFSETQ. The CDR3 extends over 16 amino acids. For the CDR3, the DNA is TGCGCCAGCAGTTTATTCGGGACAGGGGTCTCCTACGAGCAGTACTTC. Encoded protein: CASSLFGTGVSYEQYF. Together with reference TRBV5-1 and TRBJ2-7, the CDR3 gives the full variable domain: KAGVTQTPRYLIKTRGQQVTLSCSPISGHRSVSWYQQTPGQGLQFLFEYFSETQRNKGNFPGRFSGRQFSNSRSEMNVSTLELGDSALYLCASSLFGTGVSYEQYFGPGTRLTVT.

J is TRBJ1-1 and V is TRBV10-2; D is perhaps TRBD1 (6 bases). Trimming left V 5 bases short and J 0 bases short, with 22 bases between. The CDR3 consists of 18 residues. Germline V CDR1 and CDR2: WSHSY, SAAADI. CDR3 in amino acids: CASSNPRGGDRLNTEAFF. CDR3 nucleotide sequence: TGCGCCAGCAGTAACCCACGGGGGGGCGATAGACTGAACACTGAAGCTTTCTTT.

In its sample, this clonotype was seen once. The chain joins TRBV23-1 to TRBJ2-7; the match to TRBD2 covers 13 bases. TRBV23-1 is an ORF for which the function is uncertain. J lost 3 bases, V lost 3 bases, and 2 bases had no gene match. The CDR3 consists of 15 residues. This chain's CDR3 is CASSHRTSGSYEQYF. CDR3 DNA: TGCGCCAGCAGTCATCGGACTAGCGGGAGCTACGAGCAGTACTTC.

The V call is TRBV28, the J call TRBJ1-2; TRBD1 matches 9 bases. The germline V gene has CDR1 MDHEN and CDR2 SYDVKM. The CDR3 sequence is 13 residues long. The V segment lost 6 bases and the J segment 6 bases; nucleotides outside the gene matches: 5. The CDR3 reads CASRLDRGHGYTF. The CDR3 DNA follows: TGTGCCAGCAGATTGGACAGGGGCCATGGCTACACCTTC.